Given below is one TCR beta chain in context. Its antigen remains unknown. The primer mix had 60 Vbeta and 13 Jbeta primers. TCRdb's table, derived via immunoSEQ multiplex PCR, lists solely in-frame clones and lacks some. The sample gives over 65,000 clones, roughly 75% of which show up once; nearly 7.5% is in the top ten. This sample is part of a study of cytomegalovirus exposure and HLA in healthy donors. The germline V and J ends were trimmed by 5 bases and 4 bases, with 15 bases remaining between them. The CDR3 runs to 14 residues. The V gene's germline CDR1 is MGHDK and CDR2 SYGVNS. Study-wide points: Available immune exposure information was restricted to CMV serostatus only. The study labeled approximately 150 TCR beta chains cytomegalovirus-associated. Cytomegalovirus status was reportedly diagnosed by the classifier with high specificity and sensitivity. When the data were analyzed later, several of the most significant clusters appeared to be linked to common viral pathogens.

The chain combines TRBV25-1 with TRBJ2-7, with D perhaps matching TRBD2 (7 bases). The source material was PBMCs. The TCR originated in a woman in her twenties or thirties in good health and CMV-seropositive. The CDR3 loop reads CASSPLGGVYEQYF. In DNA, the CDR3 is TGTGCCAGCAGTCCCCTAGGGGGGGTTTACGAGCAGTACTTC.